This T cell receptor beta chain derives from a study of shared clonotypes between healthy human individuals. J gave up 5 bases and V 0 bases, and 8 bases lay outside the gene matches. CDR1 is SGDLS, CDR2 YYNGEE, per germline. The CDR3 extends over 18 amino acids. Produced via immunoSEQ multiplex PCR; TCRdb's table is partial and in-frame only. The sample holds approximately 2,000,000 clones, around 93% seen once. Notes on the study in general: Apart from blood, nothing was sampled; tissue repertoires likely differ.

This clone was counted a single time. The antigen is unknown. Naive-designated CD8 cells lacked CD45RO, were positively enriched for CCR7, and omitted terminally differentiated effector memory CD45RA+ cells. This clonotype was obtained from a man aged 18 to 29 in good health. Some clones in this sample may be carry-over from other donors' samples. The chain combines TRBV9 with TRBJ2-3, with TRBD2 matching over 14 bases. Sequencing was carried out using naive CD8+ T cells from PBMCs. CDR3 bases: TGTGCCAGCAGCGTAGGATCGGGGACTAGCGGGAGACGAGATACGCAGTATTTT. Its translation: CASSVGSGTSGRRDTQYF.